Given below is one T cell receptor beta chain in context. What it recognizes is unknown. The PCR was carried out with 60 Vbeta primers and 13 Jbeta primers. Clones were read by immunoSEQ multiplex PCR, and TCRdb kept only the in-frame ones, dropping some. Found here are roughly 200,000 clones, approximately 85% of them singletons; the top ten hold around 2.3%. This specimen comes from a study of cytomegalovirus exposure and HLA in healthy donors. Study-wide results and caveats: Presence/absence analyses assumed roughly uniform sequencing depth across donors, which may not hold. A previous analysis found most TCR beta V segments productive roughly 87% or roughly 30% of the time.

Sequencing was carried out using PBMCs. The clonotype was recovered from a woman between 50 and 59 years old in good health and CMV-seronegative.

The CDR3 DNA follows: TGTGCCATCAGACCTCCGACAGCCTCCTACAATGAGCAGTTCTTC. As protein: CAIRPPTASYNEQFF. The chain carries TRBV10-3 and TRBJ2-1; D is perhaps TRBD1 (5 bases). The CDR3 runs to 15 residues. The V end was cut by 6 bases, the J end by 0 bases, with 12 bases between. CDR1 and CDR2 from the germline V gene are ENHRY and SYGVKD.